Listed below are T cell receptor beta chains from one sample, sequenced in a study of regulatory T cells in long-lasting Graves disease. Each CDR3 protein gets one entry after TCRdb re-called the multiplex PCR reads with MiXCR. The sample holds hundreds of thousands of distinct CDR3 sequences, around 15% seen once. The same sample was also used in a study of T cells in Graves' hyperthyroidism and ophthalmopathy.

The sample consisted of peripheral blood mononuclear cells (PBMCs), taken at new diagnosis, from a patient treated with antithyroid drugs. The receptors stem from a woman in her thirties with Graves disease. Both conserved end residues are part of each CDR3. The order of the fields is J gene, V gene, D gene, clone size, CDR3 protein, CDR3 DNA. A D gene is named only where the DNA matches it firmly. Rows may omit the clone size; those that give it use once, few, many or a size class.

>TRBJ2-3|TRBV20-1|TRBD2|many
CSARLPGLAGEELTDTQYF
TGCAGTGCTAGGCTACCGGGACTAGCGGGAGAGGAGCTCACAGATACGCAGTATTTT
>TRBJ2-2|TRBV15|TRBD2|few
CATSRPPRLAAGGYGELFF
TGTGCCACCAGCAGACCCCCCAGGTTGGCAGCGGGAGGGTACGGGGAGCTGTTTTTT
>TRBJ1-1|TRBV7-6|-|many
CASSSEPRTPRNTEAFF
TGTGCCAGCAGCTCCGAACCCCGGACGCCCCGGAACACTGAAGCTTTCTTT
>TRBJ1-1|TRBV18|TRBD1|many
CASSRDSTNTEAFF
TGTGCCAGCTCAAGGGACAGCACGAACACTGAAGCTTTCTTT
>TRBJ1-5|TRBV7-2|-|-
CASSLAGYYDQPQHF
TGTGCCAGCAGCTTAGCAGGGTATTATGATCAGCCCCAGCATTTT
>TRBJ1-3|TRBV11-2|-|many
CASSPLGVNGNTIYF
TGTGCCAGCAGCCCCCTGGGGGTAAATGGAAACACCATATATTTT
>TRBJ2-7|TRBV11-2|-|many
CASSLYPVTYEQYF
TGTGCCAGCAGCTTATACCCAGTAACTTACGAGCAGTACTTC
>TRBJ2-7|TRBV19|TRBD1|-
CASSTPGQDSYEQYF
TGTGCCAGTAGTACCCCCGGACAGGACTCCTACGAGCAGTACTTC
>TRBJ1-2|TRBV29-1|-|-
CSVDKTWTGGCTF
TGCAGCGTTGATAAGACATGGACGGGTGGCTGCACCTTC
>TRBJ2-7|TRBV20-1|TRBD1|many
CSAGRQGYLSYEQYF
TGCAGTGCTGGGCGACAGGGGTACCTCTCCTACGAGCAGTACTTC